Listed below are T cell receptor beta chains from one sample, sequenced in a study of blood T cell repertoires in COVID-19. Data came from immunoSEQ multiplex PCR; TCRdb stores just in-frame clones and leaves some out. The sample holds about 320,000 clones, 90% seen once. The sequenced sample was PBMCs or T cells enriched from blood (not recorded which). Receptor source: a woman aged 25-40 years who had been exposed to COVID-19. CDR3s include the opening cysteine and the closing phenylalanine or tryptophan. D genes are given only for firm matches. Expanded clones are given a class, and other clones once, few, many or no size at all.

size	D	J	V	CDR3	DNA
-	TRBD1	TRBJ2-2	TRBV27	CASSSRQGIVGELFF	TGTGCCAGCAGTTCGAGACAGGGGATTGTCGGGGAGCTGTTTTTT
once	-	TRBJ1-2	TRBV3-1/TRBV3-2	CASSQDRHSRAYGYTF	TGTGCCAGCAGCCAAGATAGACACTCGAGGGCCTATGGCTACACCTTC
-	TRBD1	TRBJ1-1	TRBV11-1	CASSPRDRGKNTEAFF	TGTGCCAGCAGCCCCCGGGACAGGGGAAAGAACACTGAAGCTTTCTTT
-	TRBD1	TRBJ1-2	TRBV28	CASTGQGPNYGYTF	TGTGCCAGCACCGGACAGGGCCCTAACTATGGCTACACCTTC
-	TRBD1	TRBJ2-5	TRBV4-3	CASSQGQGGQETQYF	TGCGCCAGCAGCCAAGGACAGGGGGGTCAAGAGACCCAGTACTTC
-	TRBD1	TRBJ1-2	TRBV7-9	CASSPRRQGNGYTF	TGTGCCAGCAGCCCACGAAGACAGGGAAATGGCTACACCTTC
-	TRBD1	TRBJ1-2	TRBV11-1	CASSLAQGARGYTF	TGTGCCAGCAGCTTAGCACAGGGGGCGCGGGGCTACACCTTC
-	TRBD1	TRBJ2-3	TRBV9	CASSPGTAYNTQYF	TGTGCCAGCAGCCCTGGGACAGCTTACAATACGCAGTATTTT
-	TRBD1	TRBJ2-6	TRBV24-1	CATSDPGGAGANVLTF	TGTGCCACCAGTGATCCAGGGGGCGCTGGGGCCAACGTCCTGACTTTC
once	-	TRBJ1-1	TRBV6-5	CASFRGTEAFF	TGTGCCAGCTTTAGGGGCACTGAAGCTTTCTTT
once	TRBD1	TRBJ1-2	TRBV7-2	CASSLAPAGGEGGYTF	TGTGCCAGCAGCTTAGCGCCGGCAGGGGGCGAAGGTGGCTACACCTTC
-	-	TRBJ1-4	TRBV2	CASRGLDEKLFF	TGTGCCAGCAGGGGACTTGATGAAAAACTGTTTTTT
-	TRBD1	TRBJ1-4	TRBV19	CASSIGQGGKLFF	TGTGCCAGTAGTATCGGTCAGGGGGGCAAACTGTTTTTT
-	-	TRBJ1-2	TRBV27	CASSLTGTRLGYTF	TGTGCCAGCAGTCTCACCGGGACACGACTTGGCTACACCTTC
-	-	TRBJ1-3	TRBV5-6	CASSRLGNTIYF	TGTGCCAGCAGCCGACTCGGGAACACCATATATTTT
-	-	TRBJ2-7	TRBV6-8	CASSYPPACGSYEQYF	TGTGCCAGCAGTTACCCCCCCGCGTGTGGTTCCTACGAGCAGTACTTC
-	-	TRBJ2-1	TRBV21-1	CASSKLGVGGFDEQFF	TGTGCCAGCAGCAAACTGGGGGTCGGGGGGTTTGATGAGCAGTTCTTC
-	-	TRBJ2-5	TRBV18	CASSPPGGYQETQYF	TGTGCCAGCTCACCACCAGGAGGGTACCAAGAGACCCAGTACTTC
-	-	TRBJ1-2	TRBV5-1	CASTPGGYGYTF	TGCGCCAGCACCCCGGGGGGCTATGGCTACACCTTC
-	-	TRBJ2-5	TRBV7-9	CASSLEPLQETQYF	TGTGCCAGCAGCTTAGAACCACTCCAAGAGACCCAGTACTTC
-	TRBD2	TRBJ2-5	TRBV3-1/TRBV3-2	CASSPYSRLAGVTGETQYF	TGTGCCAGCAGCCCCTATTCGAGGTTAGCGGGGGTCACGGGGGAGACCCAGTACTTC
-	-	TRBJ2-4	TRBV5-1	CASSLDLNRGGENIQYF	TGCGCCAGCAGCTTGGACTTGAACAGGGGAGGCGAAAACATTCAGTACTTC
-	TRBD1	TRBJ1-1	TRBV27	CATHDRGYTEAFF	TGTGCCACCCACGACAGGGGCTACACTGAAGCTTTCTTT
-	-	TRBJ1-3	TRBV4-1	CASSRETFSGNTIYF	TGCGCCAGCAGCCGAGAGACATTTTCTGGAAACACCATATATTTT
-	TRBD1	TRBJ2-1	TRBV5-1	CASSTRGFGNEQFF	TGCGCCAGCAGCACCAGGGGGTTCGGTAATGAGCAGTTCTTC
-	-	TRBJ1-4	TRBV6-5	CASTQTFRGDEKLFF	TGTGCCAGCACCCAAACCTTTCGGGGAGATGAAAAACTGTTTTTT
-	TRBD1	TRBJ1-5	TRBV19	CASSGTGGSNQPQHF	TGTGCCAGTAGTGGGACAGGGGGGAGCAATCAGCCCCAGCATTTT
-	-	TRBJ1-3	TRBV9	CASSKDSSGNTIYF	TGTGCCAGCAGCAAGGACAGCTCTGGAAACACCATATATTTT
-	TRBD1	TRBJ1-5	TRBV27	CASRPQQGRNQPQHF	TGTGCCAGCAGGCCACAACAGGGGCGCAATCAGCCCCAGCATTTT
-	TRBD1	TRBJ2-7	TRBV19	CASSAKGAGEQYF	TGTGCCAGTAGTGCTAAGGGGGCGGGCGAGCAGTACTTC
-	-	TRBJ1-1	TRBV2	CASSDRRGRLTEAFF	TGTGCCAGCAGTGATCGTCGGGGGAGATTAACTGAAGCTTTCTTT
few	-	TRBJ1-4	TRBV7-9	CASSLPPTGGEKLFF	TGTGCCAGCAGCCTCCCCCCGACAGGCGGCGAAAAACTGTTTTTT
medium-sized	TRBD1	TRBJ2-5	TRBV12-3/TRBV12-4	CASSWDREETQYF	TGTGCCAGCAGTTGGGACAGGGAAGAGACCCAGTACTTC
-	-	TRBJ1-2	TRBV7-8	CASSRQDFYGYTF	TGTGCCAGCAGCCGACAGGACTTCTATGGCTACACCTTC
-	TRBD1	TRBJ2-1	TRBV29-1	CSVEVLGTVNNEQFF	TGCAGCGTTGAAGTTCTCGGGACAGTCAACAATGAGCAGTTCTTC
-	TRBD1	TRBJ1-1	TRBV19	CASTNRGTEAFF	TGTGCCAGTACAAACAGGGGCACTGAAGCTTTCTTT
-	-	TRBJ2-2	TRBV6-2/TRBV6-3	CASSYSNPYTGELFF	TGTGCCAGCAGTTACTCAAATCCATACACCGGGGAGCTGTTTTTT
few	-	TRBJ2-6	TRBV27	CASSLIGTGANVLTF	TGTGCCAGCAGTTTAATAGGGACAGGGGCCAACGTCCTGACTTTC
-	-	TRBJ2-7	TRBV27	CASSTTPGRLYEQYF	TGTGCCAGCAGTACGACTCCGGGGAGGCTCTACGAGCAGTACTTC
-	-	TRBJ1-2	TRBV6-5	CASSYELSYGYTF	TGTGCCAGCAGTTACGAACTGAGCTATGGCTACACCTTC
-	TRBD2	TRBJ2-1	TRBV9	CASSVVRSSGSNEQFF	TGTGCCAGCAGCGTAGTACGATCTAGCGGATCCAATGAGCAGTTCTTC
-	TRBD1	TRBJ1-1	TRBV5-1	CASSLAGQGTWNTEAFF	TGCGCCAGCAGCTTGGCCGGACAGGGGACTTGGAACACTGAAGCTTTCTTT
-	-	TRBJ1-2	TRBV9	CASSTGQRTNYGYTF	TGTGCCAGCAGCACAGGACAGCGTACTAACTATGGCTACACCTTC
-	-	TRBJ1-6	TRBV4-2	CASSQVPDSPLHF	TGTGCCAGCAGCCAAGTCCCGGATTCACCCCTCCACTTT
-	TRBD1	TRBJ1-3	TRBV15	CATSRAFRGSGNTIYF	TGTGCCACCAGCAGAGCTTTCAGGGGGTCTGGAAACACCATATATTTT
once	-	TRBJ1-2	TRBV5-1	CASSLFQGSYYGYTF	TGCGCCAGCAGCTTGTTTCAGGGGAGTTACTATGGCTACACCTTC